A selection of T cell receptor beta chains follows, all from one sample in a study of monozygotic twins with inflammatory bowel disease. Reanalyzing the 5' RACE reads, TCRdb keeps one entry per CDR3 protein, without DNA. The sample includes some 440,000 distinct CDR3 sequences. The sample taken for sequencing was blood. These receptors were collected from a human donor with ulcerative colitis or Crohn's disease, or a healthy co-twin of an affected twin (not recorded which). The CDR3 runs from the conserved cysteine through the conserved F or W.

>TRBJ2-2|16|TRBV4-2
CASSQASGSFTGELFF
>TRBJ2-2|14|TRBV7-2
CASSLLESTGELFF
>TRBJ2-5|12|TRBV3-1
CASSQLGRAQYF
>TRBJ2-5|13|TRBV12-3/TRBV12-4
CASTLGGSETQYF
>TRBJ1-5|13|TRBV7-2
CASSLEGGQPQHF
>TRBJ2-1|16|TRBV7-3
CASSSGASGSYNEQFF
>TRBJ2-1|17|TRBV9
CASSVAATSGGANEQFF
>TRBJ1-1|12|TRBV20-1
CSASDRVAEAFF
>TRBJ2-1|13|TRBV3-1
CASSQGHYNEQFF
>TRBJ2-1|14|TRBV4-3
CASSQLGRNNEQFF
>TRBJ2-5|15|TRBV11-2
CASSPGRGYQETQYF
>TRBJ2-1|13|TRBV12-3/TRBV12-4
CASSLVEVGEQFF
>TRBJ2-7|14|TRBV5-1
CASSLDQRSYEQYF
>TRBJ1-1|12|TRBV5-1
CASSDRTDLTFF
>TRBJ1-2|17|TRBV6-2/TRBV6-3
CASTMRTDQPTNYGYTF